The 21 T cell receptor beta chains presented below share a single source sample, sequenced in a study of PD-L1 blockade in urothelial cancer (dated by TCRdb to 2016 to 2017). Sample time point, as interpreted from the label and publication: pretreatment peripheral blood. The library was made by the immunoSEQ multiplex PCR assay. TCRdb limited this immuneACCESS table to in-frame rearrangements with V and J called. A share of clones is missing; checked studies link under half to unresolved V genes, and the rest is unexplained. For this sample there are about 130,000 clones; around 85% appear just once. The ten largest account for 2.5% to 4% of the sample. The sample here was PBMCs, taken around atezolizumab (anti-PD-L1) treatment. These receptors originate from a man aged 45-65 years with urothelial cancer.

The chain carries TRBV18 and TRBJ2-1; TRBD1 agrees at 10 bases. This CDR3 comprises 15 residues. Looked up from germline, CDR1 is KGHSH and CDR2 is LQKENI. V trimming: 4 bases; J trimming: 5 bases; junction bases outside the gene matches: 5. CDR3 coding DNA: TGTGCCAGCTCACGAGACAGGGGGCCAGACAATGAGCAGTTCTTC. Its protein product is CASSRDRGPDNEQFF.

The V and J genes are TRBV29-1 and TRBJ2-2; D is possibly TRBD2 (5 bases). Germline V gives CDR1 SQVTM, CDR2 ANQGSEA. The CDR3 contains 13 residues. Trimming left V 5 bases short and J 6 bases short, with 13 bases between. The CDR3 nucleotides are TGCAGCGTTCTCCCAACTAGATCCGGGGAGCTGTTTTTT. Translated: CSVLPTRSGELFF.

The chain combines TRBV5-1 with TRBJ1-3; possibly TRBD1 for D (5 bases). CDR3 size: 16 residues. The germline V gene encodes CDR1 SGHRS and CDR2 YFSETQ. V shed 0 bases and J shed 0 bases, with 10 bases lying between them. The DNA of the CDR3 is TGCGCCAGCAGCTTGGAAGGGGCCCGCTCTGGAAACACCATATATTTT. It encodes CASSLEGARSGNTIYF. The full variable domain, rest sourced from reference TRBV5-1 and TRBJ1-3, is KAGVTQTPRYLIKTRGQQVTLSCSPISGHRSVSWYQQTPGQGLQFLFEYFSETQRNKGNFPGRFSGRQFSNSRSEMNVSTLELGDSALYLCASSLEGARSGNTIYFGEGSWLTVV.

The DNA for the CDR3 is TGTGCCATCAGTGAAGTCGCGGGACAGGGGGCGCGGGGCTACACCTTC. This encodes CAISEVAGQGARGYTF. This chain joins TRBV10-3 and TRBJ1-2; 12 bases fit TRBD1. The germline CDR1 and CDR2 sequences are ENHRY and SYGVKD. The junction had 10 bases not matched to a gene; V was cut back by 3 bases and J by 8 bases. The CDR3 sequence is 16 residues long.

The chain employs TRBV6-1 and TRBJ1-1; 8 bases match TRBD1. The CDR3 consists of 14 residues. Trimming cost V 6 bases and J 1 base; bases outside gene matches: 4. CDR1 is MNHNS and CDR2 is SASEGT in the germline V gene. CDR3 region: CASRFGQGNTEAFF. The CDR3 nucleotides are TGTGCCAGCAGGTTCGGACAGGGGAACACTGAAGCTTTCTTT.

The chain uses TRBV5-1 and TRBJ2-5; D gene uncertain. The CDR3 runs 16 residues. Germline CDR1 and CDR2: SGHRS and YFSETQ. Deletions cut 1 base from V and 0 bases from J, with 13 bases between. CDR3 sequence reads: CASSLQEVADQETQYF. The CDR3 bases are TGCGCCAGCAGCTTGCAAGAAGTGGCGGACCAAGAGACCCAGTACTTC.

This CDR3 reads CASSLSVGTGPYNEQFF. The CDR3 DNA is TGTGCCAGCAGCTTATCAGTGGGGACAGGACCTTACAATGAGCAGTTCTTC. The J gene is TRBJ2-1, the V gene TRBV7-3, with TRBD1 identical over 8 bases. V trimming: 2 bases; J trimming: 4 bases; junction bases outside the gene matches: 10. Germline V CDR1 and CDR2: SGHTA, FQGTGA. CDR3 size: 17 residues.

The genes are TRBV11-1 and TRBJ2-7; a weak D match, TRBD1 (6 bases). CDR1 SGHAT and CDR2 FQDESV come from the germline V gene (reference sequence). Trimming removed 0 bases from V and 3 bases from J, with 9 bases in between. The CDR3 covers 14 residues. The DNA of the CDR3 is TGTGCCAGCAGCTTAGCGCTAGGGGGCTACGAGCAGTACTTC. Translation gives CASSLALGGYEQYF. Supplemented by reference TRBV11-1 and TRBJ2-7, the full variable domain reads EAEVAQSPRYKITEKSQAVAFWCDPISGHATLYWYRQILGQGPELLVQFQDESVVDDSQLPKDRFSAERLKGVDSTLKIQPAELGDSAMYLCASSLALGGYEQYFGPGTRLTVT.

The V call is TRBV11-2, the J call TRBJ2-1; no clear D gene. CDR1 SGHAT and CDR2 FQNNGV come from the germline V gene. The CDR3 runs to 13 residues. Between the trimmed V and J ends, which lost 2 bases and 9 bases, there was a span of 11 bases. CDR3 loop: CASSLQRVGEQFF. CDR3 coding DNA: TGTGCCAGCAGCTTACAACGGGTGGGTGAGCAGTTCTTC.

This clone was detected a few times. This sequence joins TRBV30 and TRBJ1-6; possible D gene TRBD1, 5 bases. This CDR3 is built from 14 residues. With 4 bases removed from V and 7 bases from J, the gap between germline ends came to 14 bases. CDR1 is GTSNPN and CDR2 is SVGIG in the germline V gene (reference sequence). Written as DNA, the CDR3 is TGTGCCTGGAACAGCGGGGGTAGAAATTCACCCCTCCACTTT. Translation: CAWNSGGRNSPLHF. The full variable domain, its missing parts supplied by reference TRBV30 and TRBJ1-6, is SQTIHQWPATLVQPVGSPLSLECTVEGTSNPNLYWYRQAAGRGLQLLFYSVGIGQISSEVPQNLSASRPQDRQFILSSKKLLLSDSGFYLCAWNSGGRNSPLHFGNGTRLTVT.

The chain carries TRBV9 and TRBJ2-7, with a possible D match to TRBD2 (5 bases). Trimming took off 3 bases at V and 7 bases at J, with 14 bases between the two ends. Germline CDR1 and CDR2: SGDLS and YYNGEE. The CDR3 is 13 amino acids. The CDR3 is CASSGGPSPEQYF. The CDR3 bases are TGTGCCAGCAGCGGCGGGCCCTCCCCGGAGCAGTACTTC.

This clone occurred once. The rearrangement joins TRBV4-1 to TRBJ2-7, with D tentatively TRBD2 (5 bases). V was cut by 4 bases and J by 2 bases, with 9 bases left in between. The CDR3 has 13 residues. CDR1 is MGHRA, CDR2 YSYEKL, per germline. In DNA, the CDR3 is TGCGCCAGCAGCCCAGGACTCGCCTACGAGCAGTACTTC. It yields the protein CASSPGLAYEQYF.

A single count supports this clone. The gene calls are TRBV6-6 and TRBJ2-2, with D perhaps TRBD2 (6 bases). V lost 6 bases and J lost 3, with 14 bases in between. Germline values: CDR1 MNHNY, CDR2 SVGAGI (reference sequence). CDR3 size: 15 residues. CDR3 sequence: CASRMPTRHTGELFF. As DNA, the CDR3 is TGTGCCAGCAGGATGCCGACTAGACACACCGGGGAGCTGTTTTTT.

The chain uses TRBV28 and TRBJ1-1; 12 bases fit TRBD1. The V and J ends lost 6 bases and 5 bases, in that order; junction bases with no gene match: 10. The CDR3 is 16 residues long. Germline V gene sequence: CDR1 MDHEN, CDR2 SYDVKM. The CDR3 region is CASSLPGQGARTEAFF. CDR3 sequence (DNA): TGTGCCAGCAGCCTACCGGGACAGGGGGCCAGGACTGAAGCTTTCTTT.

In its sample, this clone was seen once. The V and J genes are TRBV5-1 and TRBJ2-1; tentative D call: TRBD1 (6 bases). CDR3 length: 14 amino acids. V lost 0 bases and J 4 bases, leaving 8 bases between the germline ends. Germline-derived CDR1 and CDR2 are SGHRS and YFSETQ. The CDR3, as DNA: TGCGCCAGCAGCTTGGGACAGGCTTACAATGAGCAGTTCTTC. It specifies CASSLGQAYNEQFF.

This chain connects TRBV28 to TRBJ1-3, with a weak D call TRBD1 (6 bases). Trimming shortened V by 6 bases and J by 1 base, and 10 bases separated the two germline ends. Per the germline V gene, CDR1 is MDHEN and CDR2 is SYDVKM. The CDR3 is made up of 14 amino acids. CDR3 nucleotides: TGTGCCAGCAGAACTGGACAGTCTGGAAACACCATATATTTT. This translates into CASRTGQSGNTIYF.

The J gene is TRBJ1-4, the V gene TRBV28, with 9 bases aligning to TRBD1. This CDR3 region has 14 residues. V was clipped by 4 bases and J by 8 bases; unmatched bases: 5. Germline lookup yields CDR1 MDHEN and CDR2 SYDVKM. Here the CDR3 DNA reads TGTGCCAGCAGTTCGGGACAGGGAGTAGAAAAACTGTTTTTT. Amino acids: CASSSGQGVEKLFF.

V gene TRBV6-6 combines with J gene TRBJ2-1; D not resolved. Trimming shortened V by 7 bases and J by 6 bases, and 13 bases separated the two germline ends. The CDR3 sequence is 13 residues long. CDR1 MNHNY and CDR2 SVGAGI come from the germline V gene (reference sequence). CDR3 bases: TGTGCCAGCACCCTAGTTTCCCCCAATGAGCAGTTCTTC. The encoded protein is CASTLVSPNEQFF.

The chain has TRBV29-1 and TRBJ2-6, with 7 bases matching TRBD1. Germline assignment: CDR1 SQVTM and CDR2 ANQGSEA. The CDR3 is 16 amino acids. The V gene end was trimmed by 6 bases and the J gene end by 0 bases; junction bases not matched to a gene: 8. Here the CDR3 reads CSVGQPTSSGANVLTF. CDR3 DNA: TGCAGCGTGGGACAGCCCACAAGCTCTGGGGCCAACGTCCTGACTTTC.

This clone has just one count. This chain connects TRBV2 to TRBJ1-2; D is possibly TRBD1 (6 bases). Germline V lookup: CDR1 SNHLY, CDR2 FYNNEI. V gave up 8 bases and J gave up 4 bases, with 11 bases separating them. The CDR3 spans 12 residues. The CDR3 coding sequence is TGTGCCAGCGGCCGGGACATCTATGGCTACACCTTC. Translating it yields CASGRDIYGYTF.

The chain couples TRBV6-1 to TRBJ1-1; D is unresolved. There are 14 residues in the CDR3. Germline V lookup: CDR1 MNHNS, CDR2 SASEGT. V lost 7 bases and J 0 bases, leaving 12 bases between the germline ends. CDR3 region: CASMVNTLNTEAFF. In nucleotides, the CDR3 is TGTGCCAGCATGGTTAACACCTTGAACACTGAAGCTTTCTTT.